The 25 T cell receptor beta chains below come from one sample, sequenced in a study of neurological immune-mediated disorders. Via MiXCR, TCRdb re-called the 5' RACE reads, giving one row per CDR3 protein. The sample includes some 26,000 distinct CDR3 sequences, 3% to 3.5% of them seen just once. The specimen was PBMCs. These receptors came from a woman aged 25-40 years with multiple sclerosis.

At least ten counts were recorded for this clonotype. The V call is TRBV12-3 or TRBV12-4, the J call TRBJ1-5; 7 bases are shared with TRBD1. The V segment lost 6 bases and the J segment 4 bases; nucleotides outside the gene matches: 9. The CDR3 is 15 residues long. CDR3 sequence reads: CASSRWGTDNQPQHF. Here the CDR3 DNA reads TGTGCCAGCAGCAGATGGGGGACAGATAATCAGCCCCAGCATTTT.

This clonotype was detected ten times or more. V gene TRBV5-4 combines with J gene TRBJ2-3; 11 nucleotides match TRBD2. The CDR3 sequence is 18 residues long. Germline lookup yields CDR1 SGHNT and CDR2 YYREEE (reference sequence). Germline trimming cut 3 bases from V and 2 bases from J; bases unmatched to any gene: 11. CDR3 coding DNA: TGTGCCAGCAGCTCGCCTCCCGGGACTAGCGGCATCACAGATACGCAGTATTTT. Its translation is CASSSPPGTSGITDTQYF. Using reference TRBV5-4 and TRBJ2-3 for the parts outside the CDR3, the full variable domain is ETGVTQSPTHLIKTRGQQVTLRCSSQSGHNTVSWYQQALGQGPQFIFQYYREEENGRGNFPPRFSGLQFPNYSSELNVNALELDDSALYLCASSSPPGTSGITDTQYFGPGTRLTVL.

The sample holds many counts of this clonotype. The rearrangement links TRBV7-2 to TRBJ1-2, with no clear D. This CDR3 region has 13 residues. V lost 5 bases to trimming and J lost 3 bases, with 10 bases between them. Germline CDR1 reads SGHTA; CDR2 reads FQGNSA. The CDR3, as DNA: TGTGCCAGCAGCCCCGCGGATCACTATGGCTACACCTTC. Translating gives CASSPADHYGYTF.

This clonotype was seen many times. The CDR3 loop reads CATSGVDRVGGELFF. DNA for the CDR3: TGTGCCACCAGTGGGGTTGACAGGGTCGGCGGGGAGCTGTTTTTT. The rearrangement links TRBV24-1 to TRBJ2-2; 7 positions agree with TRBD1. V lost 5 bases, J lost 7 bases, and 9 bases stayed unmatched. The CDR3 has 15 amino acids. CDR1 and CDR2 from the germline V gene are KGHDR and SFDVKD.

This clonotype was observed at least ten times. The chain couples TRBV29-1 to TRBJ1-2; tentatively, D is TRBD1 (5 bases). Germline-derived CDR1 and CDR2 are SQVTM and ANQGSEA. The length of the CDR3 is 11 residues. Deletions cut 4 bases from V and 4 bases from J, with 7 bases between. The CDR3 reads CSVGDGYGYTF. CDR3 nucleotides: TGCAGCGTTGGGGACGGCTATGGCTACACCTTC.

This clonotype was found many times. The J gene is TRBJ2-3, the V gene TRBV20-1; 12 positions agree with TRBD2. From germline, CDR1 is DFQATT and CDR2 SNEGSKA (reference sequence). This CDR3 comprises 15 residues. With V trimmed by 6 bases and J by 2 bases, 6 bases remained unmatched. CDR3 coding DNA: TGCAGTGCGCCAACTAGCGGGGGGAACACAGATACGCAGTATTTT. Amino acid sequence: CSAPTSGGNTDTQYF.

This clonotype was seen at least ten times. The chain is built from TRBV18 and TRBJ2-3; 13 bases align to TRBD2. The CDR3 has 16 amino acids. Germline CDR1 and CDR2: KGHSH and LQKENI. After removal of 4 bases from V and 3 bases from J, the junction contained 4 bases not matched to a gene. The CDR3 here is CASSLLAGGPTDTQYF. The CDR3 bases are TGTGCCAGCTCACTACTAGCGGGAGGGCCGACAGATACGCAGTATTTT.

This clonotype was seen ten or more times. V is TRBV20-1 and J is TRBJ2-5; 8 nucleotides line up with TRBD1. Germline V lookup: CDR1 DFQATT, CDR2 SNEGSKA (reference sequence). The CDR3 has 14 amino acids. Unmatched junction bases numbered 4, after V lost 0 bases and J lost 4 bases. The CDR3 region has the DNA TGCAGTGCTAGAGAGGGCAGGGGGCCAGAGACCCAGTACTTC. It yields the protein CSAREGRGPETQYF.

This clonotype was recorded at least ten times. The gene calls are TRBV12-3 or TRBV12-4 and TRBJ2-7; D is perhaps TRBD1 (5 bases). The CDR3 runs 14 residues. Trimming removed 6 bases from V and 6 bases from J, with 18 bases in between. In DNA form, the CDR3 reads TGTGCCAGCAGCCCACTTACAGGCTCTGGCGAGCAGTACTTC. It specifies CASSPLTGSGEQYF.

This clonotype was counted many times. The rearrangement links TRBV20-1 to TRBJ1-5; D uncertain. Trimming took 3 bases from V and 2 from J, leaving 8 bases between them. Germline CDR1 is DFQATT and CDR2 is SNEGSKA (reference sequence). The CDR3 length is 13 residues. This chain's CDR3 is CSASVRGNQPQHF. CDR3 nucleotide sequence: TGCAGTGCTAGTGTGAGGGGCAATCAGCCCCAGCATTTT.

This clonotype occurred many times. The gene calls are TRBV12-3 or TRBV12-4 and TRBJ1-5; D uncertain. The CDR3 has 12 amino acids. Trimming removed 3 bases at V and 9 bases at J, with 9 bases between. CDR3 sequence reads: CASSFQWGPQHF. In nucleotides, the CDR3 is TGTGCCAGCAGTTTTCAGTGGGGGCCCCAGCATTTT.

This clonotype was observed many times. At one boundary the junction diverges from the germline segment, which might be a read error. CDR3 nucleotides: TGTGCCAGCAGTTTTGGTGGAAAAACCATATATTTT. It translates to CASSFGGKTIYF. This sequence joins TRBV12-3 or TRBV12-4 and TRBJ1-3; D is undetermined. The CDR3 runs to 12 residues.

As regards this clonotype: No conserved phenylalanine or tryptophan ends this CDR3, so it is likely a read error. V and J are TRBV20-1 and TRBJ2-7; D not resolved. Trimming shortened V by 6 bases and J by 0 bases, and 15 bases separated the two germline ends. This CDR3 is built from 14 residues. Germline CDR1 and CDR2: DFQATT and SNEGSKA (reference sequence). CDR3 DNA sequence: TGCAGTGCCGGCCCGAGACCCCTCTCCTACGAGCAGTACAAC. Its protein is CSAGPRPLSYEQYN.

There are many counts of this clonotype. The chain combines TRBV7-2 with TRBJ2-5; D remains ambiguous. The CDR3 sequence is 14 residues long. Trimming cost V 2 bases and J 2 bases, with 9 bases left between them. CDR1 and CDR2 from the germline V gene are SGHTA and FQGNSA. This CDR3 reads CASSLFRVQETQYF. CDR3 nucleotide sequence: TGTGCCAGCAGCTTATTTAGGGTACAAGAGACCCAGTACTTC.

At least ten counts were recorded for this clonotype. The chain has TRBV20-1 and TRBJ1-1, with TRBD1 identical over 10 bases. Germline lookup yields CDR1 DFQATT and CDR2 SNEGSKA (reference sequence). V shed 0 bases, J shed 0 bases, and the junction held 10 bases outside the gene matches. The CDR3 has 18 amino acids. The DNA for the CDR3 is TGCAGTGCTAGAGATGGGAGAAGACAGGGGGCGATGAACACTGAAGCTTTCTTT. Translation gives CSARDGRRQGAMNTEAFF.

There are many counts of this clonotype. This chain joins TRBV3-1 and TRBJ1-5; D is perhaps TRBD1 (5 bases). The CDR3 covers 15 residues. Germline V lookup: CDR1 LGHDT, CDR2 YNNKEL (reference sequence). V was clipped by 1 base and J by 3 bases, with 10 bases between them. In nucleotides, the CDR3 is TGTGCCAGCAGCCAAGCCGACAGTTACAATCAGCCCCAGCATTTT. Translating gives CASSQADSYNQPQHF.

This clonotype was recorded at least ten times. The chain combines TRBV11-2 with TRBJ2-1; D is perhaps TRBD2 (5 bases). CDR1 and CDR2 from the germline V gene are SGHAT and FQNNGV. V was cut by 7 bases and J by 1 base, with 14 bases left in between. CDR3 size: 15 residues. DNA for the CDR3: TGTGCCAGCAAGACGGGGTCTGGGTCCTACAATGAGCAGTTCTTC. Protein product: CASKTGSGSYNEQFF.

Many counts were recorded for this clonotype. One end of the junction is discordant with germline, which a read error may explain. This sequence joins TRBV12-3 or TRBV12-4 and TRBJ1-5, with no clear D. The CDR3 runs to 13 residues. In DNA, the CDR3 is TGTGCCAGCAGTTTGCAGGTGGAACAGCCCCAGAATTTT. It encodes CASSLQVEQPQNF.

This clonotype was picked up many times. At one boundary the junction diverges from the germline segment, which might be a read error. The chain recombines TRBV20-1 with TRBJ1-5; D unclear. The CDR3 sequence is 15 residues long. Germline CDR1 and CDR2: DFQATT and SNEGSKA (reference sequence). CDR3 nucleotide sequence: TGCAGTGCTAGAGATTTCCTCAATAGCAATCAGCCCCAGAATTTT. Translated: CSARDFLNSNQPQNF.

This clonotype was detected ten times or more. The chain employs TRBV5-1 and TRBJ2-3; D is tentatively TRBD1 or TRBD2 (5 bases each). The CDR3 sequence is 15 residues long. Germline CDR1 and CDR2: SGHRS and YFSETQ. V lost 4 bases and J lost 5, with 17 bases in between. CDR3: CASSTSGTAGDTQYF. The CDR3 DNA sequence: TGCGCCAGCAGCACCTCCGGGACCGCGGGAGATACGCAGTATTTT.

The genes are TRBV19 and TRBJ2-1; either TRBD1 or TRBD2 may fit D (5 bases each). Germline CDR1 and CDR2: LNHDA and SQIVND (reference sequence). This CDR3 region has 14 residues. The V gene lost 5 bases and the J gene lost 9 bases, with 17 bases spanning the gap. Here the CDR3 reads CASSSGTTWGEQFF. The CDR3 nucleotides read TGTGCCAGTAGTTCCGGGACCACCTGGGGTGAGCAGTTCTTC.

This clonotype ranks as medium-sized. This chain uses TRBV10-3 with TRBJ2-6; weak D call: TRBD1 (6 bases). Germline CDR1 and CDR2: ENHRY and SYGVKD. Trimming removed 6 bases from V and 0 bases from J, with 6 bases in between. This CDR3 has 14 amino acids. This CDR3 reads CAIRDSSGANVLTF. The CDR3 nucleotides read TGTGCCATCAGGGACAGCTCTGGGGCCAACGTCCTGACTTTC.

This clonotype was recorded many times. V and J are TRBV27 and TRBJ2-3, with 12 bases that match TRBD2. Losses at the gene ends were 7 bases for V and 5 bases for J; bases not matched to a gene: 10. In germline, CDR1 is MNHEY, CDR2 SMNVEV (reference sequence). The CDR3 spans 16 residues. The CDR3 region is CASKSFPSGRGDTQYF. CDR3 coding DNA: TGTGCCAGCAAAAGCTTTCCTAGCGGGAGGGGAGATACGCAGTATTTT.

This clonotype was seen repeatedly, ten times or more. V is TRBV27 and J is TRBJ2-5, with a possible D match to TRBD2 (6 bases). The CDR3 is 15 amino acids. Trimming removed 3 bases at V and 4 bases at J, with 15 bases between. Per the germline V gene, CDR1 is MNHEY and CDR2 is SMNVEV (reference sequence). The CDR3 coding sequence is TGTGCCAGCAGTTTCGGGACTCGTAGGAGAGAGACCCAGTACTTC. Its protein product is CASSFGTRRRETQYF.

Many counts were recorded for this clonotype. J is TRBJ1-1 and V is TRBV5-1, with D perhaps matching TRBD1 (5 bases). Germline CDR1 SGHRS, CDR2 YFSETQ. The CDR3 runs 13 residues. Trimming stripped 4 bases from V and 6 bases from J, with 13 bases between. The CDR3 DNA is TGCGCCAGCAGCCAGCCCGGGGCCGCTGAAGCTTTCTTT. Translating it yields CASSQPGAAEAFF.